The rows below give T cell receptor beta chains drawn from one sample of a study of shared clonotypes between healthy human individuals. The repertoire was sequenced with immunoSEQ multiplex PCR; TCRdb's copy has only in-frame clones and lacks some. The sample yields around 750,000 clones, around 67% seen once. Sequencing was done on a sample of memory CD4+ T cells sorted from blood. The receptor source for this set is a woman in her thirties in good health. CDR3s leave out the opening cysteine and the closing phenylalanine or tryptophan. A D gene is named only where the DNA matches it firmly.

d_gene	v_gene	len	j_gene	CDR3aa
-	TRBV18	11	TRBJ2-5	ASSEQNQETQY
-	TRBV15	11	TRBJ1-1	ATSRGENTEAF
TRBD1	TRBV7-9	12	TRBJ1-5	ASSLDRGPQPQH
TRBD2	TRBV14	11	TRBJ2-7	ASRGTSGSKLY
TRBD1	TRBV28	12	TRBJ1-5	ASSQTTGIQPQH
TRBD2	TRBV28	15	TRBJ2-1	ASSSLAGGMFYNEQF
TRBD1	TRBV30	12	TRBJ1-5	AWSGQGAGQPQH
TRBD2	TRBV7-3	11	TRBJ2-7	ASSLTAGDEQY
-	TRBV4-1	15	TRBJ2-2	ASSRLDMISRTGELF
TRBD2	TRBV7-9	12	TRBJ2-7	ASNLAGASYEQY
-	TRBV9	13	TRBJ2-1	ASSVAGATVNEQF
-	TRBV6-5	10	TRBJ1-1	ASSSQGLEAF
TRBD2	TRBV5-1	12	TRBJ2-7	ASSRLAGGSEQY
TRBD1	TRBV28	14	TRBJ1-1	ASSYIRTGGNTEAF
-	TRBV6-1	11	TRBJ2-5	ASGRTDQETQY
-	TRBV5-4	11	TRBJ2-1	ASSFRTANEQF
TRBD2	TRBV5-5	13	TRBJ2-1	ASSMLAGSYNEQF
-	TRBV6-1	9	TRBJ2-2	AGSETGELF
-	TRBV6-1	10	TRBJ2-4	AGGQGGGIQY
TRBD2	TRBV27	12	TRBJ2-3	ASAKLADTDTQY
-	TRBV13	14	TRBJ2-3	ASSLGGSRVADTQY
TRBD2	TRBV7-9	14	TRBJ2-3	ASSLELAGDTDTQY
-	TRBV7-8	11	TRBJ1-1	ASSQQADTEAF
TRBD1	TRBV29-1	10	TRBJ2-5	SVTGGEETQY
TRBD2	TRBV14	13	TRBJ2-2	ASSRSGTDTGELF
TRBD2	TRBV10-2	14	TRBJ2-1	ASSAVTSGTGNEQF
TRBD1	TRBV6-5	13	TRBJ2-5	ASSFGTGGFETQY
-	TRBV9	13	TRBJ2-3	ASSVALSPTDTQY
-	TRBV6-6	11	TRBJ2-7	ASRAQGSHEQY
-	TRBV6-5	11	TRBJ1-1	ASAPLSSTEAF
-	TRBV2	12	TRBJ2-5	ASSEWTAQETQY
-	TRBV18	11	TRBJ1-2	ASGRGANYGYT
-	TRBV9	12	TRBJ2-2	ASSARMRDGELF
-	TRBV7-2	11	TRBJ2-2	ASSFRHHGELF
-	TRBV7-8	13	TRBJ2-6	ASSLDGNGANVLT
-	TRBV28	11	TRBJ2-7	ASIGAIRYEQY
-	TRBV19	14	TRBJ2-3	ASSRQGAGDTDTQY
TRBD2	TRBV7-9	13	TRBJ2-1	ASSLAGISYNEQF
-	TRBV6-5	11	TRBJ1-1	ASHGLGNTEAF
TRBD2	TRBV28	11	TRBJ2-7	ASISGSNHEQY
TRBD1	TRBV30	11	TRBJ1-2	AWKGQGLGGYT
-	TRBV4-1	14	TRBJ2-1	ASSQGTGTRNNEQF